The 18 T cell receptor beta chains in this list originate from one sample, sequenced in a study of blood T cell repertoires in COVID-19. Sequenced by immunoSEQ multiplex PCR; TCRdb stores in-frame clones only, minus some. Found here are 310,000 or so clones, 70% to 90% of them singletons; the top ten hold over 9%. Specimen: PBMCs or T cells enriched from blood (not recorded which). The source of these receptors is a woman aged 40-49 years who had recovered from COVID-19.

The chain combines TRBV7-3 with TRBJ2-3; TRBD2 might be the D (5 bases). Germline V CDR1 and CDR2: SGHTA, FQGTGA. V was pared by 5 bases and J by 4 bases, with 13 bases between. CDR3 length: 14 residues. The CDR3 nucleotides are TGTGCCAGCAGCGCCGGACTTGTTTCAGATACGCAGTATTTT. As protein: CASSAGLVSDTQYF.

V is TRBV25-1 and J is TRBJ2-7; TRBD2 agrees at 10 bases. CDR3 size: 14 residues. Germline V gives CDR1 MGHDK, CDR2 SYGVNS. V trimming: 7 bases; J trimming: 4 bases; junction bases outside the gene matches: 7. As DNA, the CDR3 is TGTGCCAGCAACCCGACTAGCGGGCCGTACGAGCAGTACTTC. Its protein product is CASNPTSGPYEQYF.

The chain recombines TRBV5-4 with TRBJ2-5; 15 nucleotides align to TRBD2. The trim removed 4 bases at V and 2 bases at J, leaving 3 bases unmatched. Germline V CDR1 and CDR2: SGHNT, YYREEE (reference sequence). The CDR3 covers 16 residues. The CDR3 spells CASSEGLAGGQETQYF. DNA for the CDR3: TGTGCCAGCAGCGAGGGACTAGCGGGGGGACAAGAGACCCAGTACTTC.

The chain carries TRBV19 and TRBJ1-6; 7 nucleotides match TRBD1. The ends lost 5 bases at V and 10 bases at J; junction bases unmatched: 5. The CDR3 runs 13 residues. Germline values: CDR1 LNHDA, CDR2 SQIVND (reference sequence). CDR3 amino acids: CASSQTGVSPLHF. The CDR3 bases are TGTGCCAGTAGTCAAACAGGGGTCTCACCCCTCCACTTT.

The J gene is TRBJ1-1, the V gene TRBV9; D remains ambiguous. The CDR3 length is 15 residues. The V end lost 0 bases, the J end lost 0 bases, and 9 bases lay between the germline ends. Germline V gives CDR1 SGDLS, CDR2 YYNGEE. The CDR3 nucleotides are TGTGCCAGCAGCGTAGACCCAGATATGAACACTGAAGCTTTCTTT. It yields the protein CASSVDPDMNTEAFF.

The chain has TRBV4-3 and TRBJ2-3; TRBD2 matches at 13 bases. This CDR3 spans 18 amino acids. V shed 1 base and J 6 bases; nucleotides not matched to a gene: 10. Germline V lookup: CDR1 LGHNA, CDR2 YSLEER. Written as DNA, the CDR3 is TGCGCCAGCAGCCAAGCGCCGACTAGCGGGGGGACAGCCGATACGCAGTATTTT. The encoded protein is CASSQAPTSGGTADTQYF.

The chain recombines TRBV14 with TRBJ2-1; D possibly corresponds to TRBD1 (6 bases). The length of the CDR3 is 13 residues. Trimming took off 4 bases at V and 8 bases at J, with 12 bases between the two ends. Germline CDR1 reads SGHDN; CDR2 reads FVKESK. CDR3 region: CASSRAGDHEQFF. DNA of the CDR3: TGTGCCAGCAGCCGGGCAGGGGACCATGAGCAGTTCTTC.

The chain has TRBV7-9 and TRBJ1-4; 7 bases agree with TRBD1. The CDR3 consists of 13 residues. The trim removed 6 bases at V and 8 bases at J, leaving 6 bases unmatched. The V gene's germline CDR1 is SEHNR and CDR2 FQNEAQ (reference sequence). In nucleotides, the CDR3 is TGTGCCAGCAGACTAGGACAGGAAGAAAAACTGTTTTTT. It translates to CASRLGQEEKLFF. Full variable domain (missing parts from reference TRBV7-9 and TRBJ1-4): DTGVSQNPRHKITKRGQNVTFRCDPISEHNRLYWYRQTLGQGPEFLTYFQNEAQLEKSRLLSDRFSAERPKGSFSTLEIQRTEQGDSAMYLCASRLGQEEKLFFGSGTQLSVL.

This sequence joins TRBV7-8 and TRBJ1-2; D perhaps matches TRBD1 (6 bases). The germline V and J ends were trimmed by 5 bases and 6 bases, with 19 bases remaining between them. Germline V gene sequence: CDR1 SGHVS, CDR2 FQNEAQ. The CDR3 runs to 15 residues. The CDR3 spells CASSPTLTGWDGYTF. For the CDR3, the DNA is TGTGCCAGCAGCCCTACGCTAACAGGGTGGGATGGCTACACCTTC.

The chain's CDR3 is CASKYSLGSGANVLTF. CDR3 nucleotides: TGTGCCAGCAAATACTCCCTAGGCTCTGGGGCCAACGTCCTGACTTTC. The chain uses TRBV3-1 (or the pseudogene TRBV3-2) and TRBJ2-6; D is unresolved. Germline CDR1 LGHDT, CDR2 YNNKEL (reference sequence). This CDR3 has 16 amino acids. Trimming stripped 7 bases from V and 0 bases from J, with 13 bases between.

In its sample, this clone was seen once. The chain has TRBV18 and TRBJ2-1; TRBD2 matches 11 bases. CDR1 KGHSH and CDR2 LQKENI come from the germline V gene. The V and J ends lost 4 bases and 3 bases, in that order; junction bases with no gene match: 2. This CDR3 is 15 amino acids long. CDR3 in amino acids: CASSRTSGLYNEQFF. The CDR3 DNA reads TGTGCCAGCTCACGGACTAGCGGGCTCTACAATGAGCAGTTCTTC.

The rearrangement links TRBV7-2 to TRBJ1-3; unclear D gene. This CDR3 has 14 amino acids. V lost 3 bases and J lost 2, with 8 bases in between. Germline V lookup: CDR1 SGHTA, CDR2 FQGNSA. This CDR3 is CASSFSVTGNTIYF. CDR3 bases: TGTGCCAGCAGCTTCAGTGTTACTGGAAACACCATATATTTT.

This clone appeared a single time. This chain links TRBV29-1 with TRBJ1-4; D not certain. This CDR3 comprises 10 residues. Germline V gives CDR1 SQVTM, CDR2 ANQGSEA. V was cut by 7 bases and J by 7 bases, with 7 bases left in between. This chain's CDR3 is CSARAEKLFF. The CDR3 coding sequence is TGCAGCGCTAGAGCTGAAAAACTGTTTTTT.

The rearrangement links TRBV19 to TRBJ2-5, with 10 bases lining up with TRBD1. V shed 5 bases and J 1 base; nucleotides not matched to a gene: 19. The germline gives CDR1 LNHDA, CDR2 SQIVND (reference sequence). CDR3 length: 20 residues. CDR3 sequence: CASSLKTGGAHRGPQETQYF. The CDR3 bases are TGTGCCAGTAGTCTTAAGACAGGGGGCGCCCACAGGGGACCCCAAGAGACCCAGTACTTC.

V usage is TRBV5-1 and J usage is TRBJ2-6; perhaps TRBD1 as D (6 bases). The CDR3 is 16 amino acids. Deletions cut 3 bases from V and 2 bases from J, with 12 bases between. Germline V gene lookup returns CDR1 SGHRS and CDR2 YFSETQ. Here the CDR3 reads CASSSPTGTGANVLTF. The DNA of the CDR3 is TGCGCCAGCAGCTCACCAACAGGGACTGGGGCCAACGTCCTGACTTTC.

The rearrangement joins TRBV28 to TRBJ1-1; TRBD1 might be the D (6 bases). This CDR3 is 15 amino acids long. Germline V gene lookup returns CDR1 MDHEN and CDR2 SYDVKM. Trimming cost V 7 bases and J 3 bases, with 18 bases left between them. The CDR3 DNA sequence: TGTGCCAGCACCATGAGGGGGGGCATGGACACTGAAGCTTTCTTT. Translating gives CASTMRGGMDTEAFF.

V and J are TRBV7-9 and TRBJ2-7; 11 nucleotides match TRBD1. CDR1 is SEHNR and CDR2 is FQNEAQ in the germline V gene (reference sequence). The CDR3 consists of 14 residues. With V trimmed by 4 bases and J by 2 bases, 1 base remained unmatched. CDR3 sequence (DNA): TGTGCCAGCAGCTCGGGACAGGGGGCCTACGAGCAGTACTTC. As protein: CASSSGQGAYEQYF.

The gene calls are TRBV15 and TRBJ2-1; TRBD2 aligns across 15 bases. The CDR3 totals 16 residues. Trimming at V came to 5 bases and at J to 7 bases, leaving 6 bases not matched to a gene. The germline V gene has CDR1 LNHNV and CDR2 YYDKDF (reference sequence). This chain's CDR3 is CATSLGLAGGLNEQFF. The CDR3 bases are TGTGCCACCAGCCTTGGACTAGCGGGAGGGTTAAATGAGCAGTTCTTC.